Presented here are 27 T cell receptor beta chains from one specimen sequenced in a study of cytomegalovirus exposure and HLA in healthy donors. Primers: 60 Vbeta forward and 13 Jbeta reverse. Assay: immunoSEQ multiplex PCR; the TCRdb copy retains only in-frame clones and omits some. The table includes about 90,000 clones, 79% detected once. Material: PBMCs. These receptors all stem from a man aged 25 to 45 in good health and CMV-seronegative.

In DNA form, the CDR3 reads TGTGCCAGTAGTACCCATGGGACAGGGTCCCGGTGGGGGCATCAGCCCCAGCATTTT. Protein: CASSTHGTGSRWGHQPQHF. The chain joins TRBV19 to TRBJ1-5; 9 nucleotides align to TRBD1. V trimming: 4 bases; J trimming: 5 bases; junction bases outside the gene matches: 18. CDR3 length: 19 residues. Germline V gives CDR1 LNHDA, CDR2 SQIVND (reference sequence).

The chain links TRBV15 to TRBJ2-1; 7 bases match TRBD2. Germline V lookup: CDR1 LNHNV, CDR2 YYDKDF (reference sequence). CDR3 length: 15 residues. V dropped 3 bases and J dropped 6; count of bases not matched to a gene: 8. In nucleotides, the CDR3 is TGTGCCACCAGCAGGGAACTGGGGGGGGGCAATGAGCAGTTCTTC. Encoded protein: CATSRELGGGNEQFF. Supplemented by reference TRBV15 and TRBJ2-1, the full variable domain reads DAMVIQNPRYQVTQFGKPVTLSCSQTLNHNVMYWYQQKSSQAPKLLFHYYDKDFNNEADTPDNFQSRRPNTSFCFLDIRSPGLGDTAMYLCATSRELGGGNEQFFGPGTRLTVL.

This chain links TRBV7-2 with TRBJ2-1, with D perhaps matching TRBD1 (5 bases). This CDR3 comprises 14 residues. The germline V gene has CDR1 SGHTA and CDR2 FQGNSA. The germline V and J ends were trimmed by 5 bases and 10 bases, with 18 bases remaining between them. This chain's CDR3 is CASSIEDKGREQFF. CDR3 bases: TGTGCCAGCAGCATTGAGGACAAGGGCAGGGAGCAGTTCTTC.

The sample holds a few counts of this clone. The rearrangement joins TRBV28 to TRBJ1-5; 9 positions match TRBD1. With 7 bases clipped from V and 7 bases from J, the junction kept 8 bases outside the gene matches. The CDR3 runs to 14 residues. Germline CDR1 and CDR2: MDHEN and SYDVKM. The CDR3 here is CASNVGTGWQPQHF. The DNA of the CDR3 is TGTGCCAGCAACGTCGGGACAGGGTGGCAGCCCCAGCATTTT.

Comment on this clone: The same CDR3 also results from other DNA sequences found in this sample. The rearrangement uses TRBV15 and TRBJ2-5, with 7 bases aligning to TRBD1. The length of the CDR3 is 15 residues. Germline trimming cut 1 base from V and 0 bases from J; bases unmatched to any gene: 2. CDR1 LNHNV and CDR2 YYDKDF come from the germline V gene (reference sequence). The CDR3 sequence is CATSRGQGNQETQYF. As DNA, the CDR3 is TGTGCCACCAGCAGAGGACAGGGAAACCAAGAGACCCAGTACTTC.

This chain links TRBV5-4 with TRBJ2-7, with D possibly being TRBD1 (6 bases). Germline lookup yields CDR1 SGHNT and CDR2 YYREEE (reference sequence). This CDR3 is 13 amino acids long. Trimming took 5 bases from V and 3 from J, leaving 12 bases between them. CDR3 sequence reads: CASRADSIYEQYF. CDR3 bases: TGTGCCAGCAGGGCGGACAGTATCTACGAGCAGTACTTC.

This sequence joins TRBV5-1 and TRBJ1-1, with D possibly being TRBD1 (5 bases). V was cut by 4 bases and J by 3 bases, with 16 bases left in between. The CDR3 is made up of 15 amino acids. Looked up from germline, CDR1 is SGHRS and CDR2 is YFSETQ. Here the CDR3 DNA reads TGCGCCAGCAGCGGGGCTAATCCAGTGGACACTGAAGCTTTCTTT. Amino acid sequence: CASSGANPVDTEAFF.

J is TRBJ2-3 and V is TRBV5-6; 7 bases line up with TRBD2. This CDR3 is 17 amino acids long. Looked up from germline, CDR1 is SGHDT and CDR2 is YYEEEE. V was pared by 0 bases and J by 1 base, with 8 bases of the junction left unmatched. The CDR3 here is CASSLGVMAGGTDTQYF. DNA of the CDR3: TGTGCCAGCAGCTTGGGAGTGATGGCGGGGGGCACAGATACGCAGTATTTT. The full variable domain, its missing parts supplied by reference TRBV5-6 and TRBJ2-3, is DAGVTQSPTHLIKTRGQQVTLRCSPKSGHDTVSWYQQALGQGPQFIFQYYEEEERQRGNFPDRFSGHQFPNYSSELNVNALLLGDSALYLCASSLGVMAGGTDTQYFGPGTRLTVL.

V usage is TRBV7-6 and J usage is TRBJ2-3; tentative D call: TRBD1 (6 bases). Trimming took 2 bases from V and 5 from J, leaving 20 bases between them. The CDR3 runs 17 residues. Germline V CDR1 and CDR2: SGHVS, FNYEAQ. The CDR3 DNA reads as TGTGCCAGCAGCTTATTTGGGACAACCATCCGTGAAGATACGCAGTATTTT. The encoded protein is CASSLFGTTIREDTQYF.

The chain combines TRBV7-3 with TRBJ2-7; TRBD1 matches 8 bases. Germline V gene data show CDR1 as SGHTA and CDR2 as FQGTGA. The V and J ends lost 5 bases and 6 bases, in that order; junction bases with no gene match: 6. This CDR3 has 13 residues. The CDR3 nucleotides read TGTGCCAGCAGCACCGGACAGGGCTCCGAGCAGTACTTC. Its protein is CASSTGQGSEQYF.

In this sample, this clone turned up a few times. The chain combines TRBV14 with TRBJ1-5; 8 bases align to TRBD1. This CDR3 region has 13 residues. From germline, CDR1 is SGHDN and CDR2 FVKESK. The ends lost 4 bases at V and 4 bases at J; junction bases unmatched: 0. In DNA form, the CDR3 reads TGTGCCAGCAGCCGGGACAGGAATCAGCCCCAGCATTTT. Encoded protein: CASSRDRNQPQHF.

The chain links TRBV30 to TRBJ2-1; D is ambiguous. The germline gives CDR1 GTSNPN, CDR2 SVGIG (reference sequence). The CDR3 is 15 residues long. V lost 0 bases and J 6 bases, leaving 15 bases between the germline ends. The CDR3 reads CAWSVQVPPSNEQFF. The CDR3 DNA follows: TGTGCCTGGAGTGTACAAGTTCCTCCCAGCAATGAGCAGTTCTTC.

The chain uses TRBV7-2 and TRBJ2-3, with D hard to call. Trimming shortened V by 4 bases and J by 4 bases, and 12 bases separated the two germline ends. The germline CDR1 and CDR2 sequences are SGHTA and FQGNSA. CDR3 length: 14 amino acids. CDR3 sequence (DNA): TGTGCCAGCAGCTCGAAGACAACGGCAGATACGCAGTATTTT. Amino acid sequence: CASSSKTTADTQYF. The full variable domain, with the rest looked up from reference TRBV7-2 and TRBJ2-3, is GAGVSQSPSNKVTEKGKDVELRCDPISGHTALYWYRQSLGQGLEFLIYFQGNSAPDKSGLPSDRFSAERTGGSVSTLTIQRTQQEDSAVYLCASSSKTTADTQYFGPGTRLTVL.

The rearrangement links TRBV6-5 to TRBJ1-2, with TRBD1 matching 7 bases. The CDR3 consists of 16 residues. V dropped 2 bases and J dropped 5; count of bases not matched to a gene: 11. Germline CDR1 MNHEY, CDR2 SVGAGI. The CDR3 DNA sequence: TGTGCCAGCAGTTACGGCCCCCGGGACAGTCTATATGGCTACACCTTC. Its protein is CASSYGPRDSLYGYTF.

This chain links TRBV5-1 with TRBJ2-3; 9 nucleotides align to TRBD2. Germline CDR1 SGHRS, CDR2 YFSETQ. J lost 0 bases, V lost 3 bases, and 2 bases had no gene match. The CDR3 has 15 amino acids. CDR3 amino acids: CASSSGLASTDTQYF. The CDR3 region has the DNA TGCGCCAGCAGCTCCGGACTAGCGAGCACAGATACGCAGTATTTT.

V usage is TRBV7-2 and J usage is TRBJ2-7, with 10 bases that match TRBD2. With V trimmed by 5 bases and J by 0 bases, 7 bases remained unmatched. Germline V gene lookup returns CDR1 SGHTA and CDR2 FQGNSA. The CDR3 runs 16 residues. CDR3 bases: TGTGCCAGCAGCCCGCGGACTAGCGGCCGCTCCTACGAGCAGTACTTC. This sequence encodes CASSPRTSGRSYEQYF.

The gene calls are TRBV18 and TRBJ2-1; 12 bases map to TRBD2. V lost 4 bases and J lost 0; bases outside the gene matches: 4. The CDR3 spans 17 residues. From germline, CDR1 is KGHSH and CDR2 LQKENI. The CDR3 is CASSRLAGDSSYNEQFF. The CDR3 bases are TGTGCCAGCTCACGACTAGCGGGGGATAGCTCCTACAATGAGCAGTTCTTC.

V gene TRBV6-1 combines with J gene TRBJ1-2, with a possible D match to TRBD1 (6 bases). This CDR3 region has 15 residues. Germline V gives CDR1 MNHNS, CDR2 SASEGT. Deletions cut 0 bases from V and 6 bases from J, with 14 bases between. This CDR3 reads CASSEARGRGDGYTF. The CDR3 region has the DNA TGTGCCAGCAGTGAAGCCAGGGGAAGGGGAGATGGCTACACCTTC.

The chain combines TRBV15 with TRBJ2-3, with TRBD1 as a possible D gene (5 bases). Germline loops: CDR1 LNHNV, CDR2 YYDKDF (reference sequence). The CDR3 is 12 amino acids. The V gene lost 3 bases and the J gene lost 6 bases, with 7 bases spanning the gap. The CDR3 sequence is CATSRAGDTQYF. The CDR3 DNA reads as TGTGCCACCAGCAGGGCAGGGGATACGCAGTATTTT.

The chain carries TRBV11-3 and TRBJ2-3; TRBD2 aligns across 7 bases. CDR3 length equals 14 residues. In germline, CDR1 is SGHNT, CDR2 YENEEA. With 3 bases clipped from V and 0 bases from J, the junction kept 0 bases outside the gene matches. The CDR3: CASSFSGSTDTQYF. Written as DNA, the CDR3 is TGTGCCAGCAGCTTTAGCGGGAGCACAGATACGCAGTATTTT.

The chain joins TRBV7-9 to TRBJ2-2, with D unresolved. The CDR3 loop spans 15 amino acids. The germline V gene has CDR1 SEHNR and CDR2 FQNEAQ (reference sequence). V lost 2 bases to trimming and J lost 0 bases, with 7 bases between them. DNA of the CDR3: TGTGCCAGCAGCTTAACAGCAACGAACACCGGGGAGCTGTTTTTT. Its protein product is CASSLTATNTGELFF.

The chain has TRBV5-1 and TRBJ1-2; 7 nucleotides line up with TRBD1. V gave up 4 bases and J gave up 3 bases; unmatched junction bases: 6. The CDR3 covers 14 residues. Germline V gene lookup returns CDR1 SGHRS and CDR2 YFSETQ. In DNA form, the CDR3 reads TGCGCCAGCAGCCCCCGGACAGGCGACTATGGCTACACCTTC. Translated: CASSPRTGDYGYTF. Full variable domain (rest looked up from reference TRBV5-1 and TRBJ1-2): KAGVTQTPRYLIKTRGQQVTLSCSPISGHRSVSWYQQTPGQGLQFLFEYFSETQRNKGNFPGRFSGRQFSNSRSEMNVSTLELGDSALYLCASSPRTGDYGYTFGSGTRLTVV.

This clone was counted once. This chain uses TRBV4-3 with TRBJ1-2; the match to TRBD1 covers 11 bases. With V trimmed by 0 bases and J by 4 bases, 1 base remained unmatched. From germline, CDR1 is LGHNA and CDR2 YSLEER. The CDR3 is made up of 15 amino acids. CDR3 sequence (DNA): TGCGCCAGCAGCCAAGAGGGGACAGGGGGCTATGGCTACACCTTC. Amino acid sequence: CASSQEGTGGYGYTF.

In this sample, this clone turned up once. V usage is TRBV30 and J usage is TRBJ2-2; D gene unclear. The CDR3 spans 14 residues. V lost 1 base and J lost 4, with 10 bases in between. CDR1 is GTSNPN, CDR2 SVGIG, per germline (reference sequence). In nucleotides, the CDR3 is TGTGCCTGGAGTGCTCTAGTTTCCACCGGGGAGCTGTTTTTT. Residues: CAWSALVSTGELFF.

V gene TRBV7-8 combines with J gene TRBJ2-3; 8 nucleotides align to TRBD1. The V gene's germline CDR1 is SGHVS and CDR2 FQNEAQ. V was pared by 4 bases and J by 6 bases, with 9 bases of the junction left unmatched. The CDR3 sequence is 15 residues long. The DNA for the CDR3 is TGTGCCAGCAGCTCAAGACAGGGGCGCTGGGATACGCAGTATTTT. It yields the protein CASSSRQGRWDTQYF.

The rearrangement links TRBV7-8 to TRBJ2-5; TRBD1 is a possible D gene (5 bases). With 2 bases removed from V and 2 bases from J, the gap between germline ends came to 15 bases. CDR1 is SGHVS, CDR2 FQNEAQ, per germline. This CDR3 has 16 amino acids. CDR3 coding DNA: TGTGCCAGCAGCTTACGGTTGACAGTCAATCAAGAGACCCAGTACTTC. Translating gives CASSLRLTVNQETQYF.

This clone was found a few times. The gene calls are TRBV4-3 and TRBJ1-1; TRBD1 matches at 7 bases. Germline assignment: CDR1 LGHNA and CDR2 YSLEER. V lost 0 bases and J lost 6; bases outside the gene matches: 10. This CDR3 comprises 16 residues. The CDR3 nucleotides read TGCGCCAGCAGCCAAGAGCAAACAGGGGTTGGGGCTGAAGCTTTCTTT. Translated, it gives CASSQEQTGVGAEAFF.